This T cell receptor beta chain came from a study of Ad26.COV2.S vaccination and SARS-CoV-2 variants. Study results and limitations: Placebo and vaccine recipients had non-spike TCR breadth that was similar. Researchers cautioned that TCR breadth and depth analyses may have underestimated total T cell responses. Spike-specific TCR breadth ran higher among vaccine recipients than placebo recipients. Spike-specific CD8+ and CD4+ T cell responses reportedly showed substantial breadth after vaccination.

A remark on this clone: The antigen remains unidentified.

Produced via immunoSEQ multiplex PCR; TCRdb's table is partial and in-frame only. This sample yields approximately 340,000 clones, of which roughly nine tenths are seen a single time; 3% to 5% belongs to the top ten. The CDR3 extends over 16 amino acids. From germline, CDR1 is MNHEY and CDR2 SVGAGI. V lost 4 bases to trimming and J lost 2 bases; unmatched junction nucleotides: 2. Sample: peripheral blood, taken after recovery from COVID-19. This chain uses TRBV6-5 with TRBJ2-6; 10 positions agree with TRBD1. The source is a human donor who had recovered from COVID-19. The CDR3 spells CASSSGTGAGANVLTF. CDR3 bases: TGTGCCAGCAGTTCGGGGACAGGGGCTGGGGCCAACGTCCTGACTTTC.